A selection of T cell receptor beta chains follows, all from one sample in a study of CD8 T cells in ankylosing spondylitis. TCRdb called the 5' RACE reads again in MiXCR, with one record for every CDR3 protein. The data hold under 300,000 distinct CDR3 sequences, with approximately 11% observed a single time. The specimen was blood, either unsorted or a sorted T cell fraction (not recorded which). These receptors originate from a male donor with ankylosing spondylitis or in good health (not recorded which). Both conserved end residues are part of each CDR3. A D gene is named only where the DNA matches it firmly. Rows may omit the clone size; those that give it use once, few, many or a size class.

size,D,J,V,CDR3,DNA
many,NA,TRBJ1-5,TRBV12-3/TRBV12-4,CASRPTAPQHF,TGTGCCAGCAGACCAACAGCGCCCCAGCATTTT
many,NA,TRBJ2-2,TRBV29-1,CSAITSGELFF,TGCAGCGCAATCACCAGCGGGGAGCTGTTTTTT
many,NA,TRBJ2-5,TRBV5-1,CASSFYGTEQETQYF,TGCGCCAGCAGCTTTTACGGGACTGAACAAGAGACCCAGTACTTC
NA,TRBD1,TRBJ2-3,TRBV7-9,CASSLAAGGASDTQYF,TGTGCCAGCAGCTTAGCGGCAGGGGGCGCCTCAGATACGCAGTATTTT
many,NA,TRBJ2-2,TRBV29-1,CSVETGHTFNTNTGELFF,TGCAGCGTTGAAACGGGACACACGTTCAATACAAACACCGGGGAGCTGTTTTTT
many,NA,TRBJ2-1,TRBV7-8,CASSLLGERQFF,TGTGCCAGCAGCTTATTGGGGGAGAGGCAGTTCTTC
many,NA,TRBJ1-1,TRBV29-1,CSVSGAGLNEAFF,TGCAGCGTTTCGGGGGCAGGTTTGAATGAAGCTTTCTTT
NA,NA,TRBJ1-2,TRBV14,CASSQETGGYGYTF,TGTGCCAGCAGCCAAGAAACAGGAGGCTATGGCTACACCTTC
NA,NA,TRBJ1-1,TRBV6-1,CASRGRGAVTEAFF,TGTGCCAGCAGGGGCAGGGGCGCGGTCACTGAAGCTTTCTTT
NA,NA,TRBJ1-2,TRBV9,CASSVRQNYGYTF,TGTGCCAGCAGCGTAAGACAGAACTATGGCTACACCTTC
NA,NA,TRBJ2-5,TRBV18,CASSPRLEETQYF,TGTGCCAGCTCACCACGACTCGAAGAGACCCAGTACTTC
many,NA,TRBJ2-3,TRBV10-3,CAISGGQPTDTQYF,TGTGCCATCAGTGGAGGACAGCCCACAGATACGCAGTATTTT
NA,NA,TRBJ2-5,TRBV5-1,CASSPEPQETQYF,TGCGCCAGCAGCCCGGAACCTCAAGAGACCCAGTACTTC
many,NA,TRBJ1-3,TRBV3-1,CASSPTLWSGNTIYF,TGTGCCAGCAGCCCTACTTTGTGGTCTGGAAACACCATATATTTT
many,TRBD2,TRBJ2-3,TRBV12-5,CARQAGGGDTQYF,TGTGCTAGACAAGCGGGAGGCGGAGATACGCAGTATTTT
few,NA,TRBJ2-3,TRBV18,CASSPPGRLGGDTQYF,TGTGCCAGCTCACCACCAGGACGCTTAGGGGGAGATACGCAGTATTTT
few,TRBD2,TRBJ2-7,TRBV28,CASSFFPSTSDPYEQYF,TGTGCCAGCAGTTTCTTCCCTTCGACTAGCGATCCCTACGAGCAGTACTTC
many,NA,TRBJ2-3,TRBV28,CASSWKGADTQYF,TGTGCCAGCAGCTGGAAGGGGGCAGATACGCAGTATTTT
few,NA,TRBJ2-2,TRBV29-1,CSAEAPYGGTGELFF,TGCAGCGCCGAAGCCCCCTATGGGGGCACCGGGGAGCTGTTTTTT
NA,NA,TRBJ2-1,TRBV2,CASSGEPSSYNEQFF,TGTGCCAGCAGTGGGGAGCCCAGCTCCTACAATGAGCAGTTCTTC
few,TRBD2,TRBJ2-1,TRBV7-8,CASSLAGLAGISLWNEQFF,TGTGCCAGCAGCTTAGCTGGACTAGCGGGAATAAGTCTGTGGAATGAGCAGTTCTTC
NA,NA,TRBJ2-7,TRBV7-9,CASSSLVDEPQYF,TGTGCCAGCAGCTCCCTAGTCGACGAACCGCAGTACTTC
many,NA,TRBJ2-1,TRBV9,CASSVARTPAYNEQFF,TGTGCCAGCAGCGTAGCACGGACTCCAGCGTACAATGAGCAGTTCTTC
many,TRBD2,TRBJ2-5,TRBV12-3/TRBV12-4,CASTSGRGVQETQYF,TGTGCCAGCACCTCCGGGAGGGGGGTTCAAGAGACCCAGTACTTC
many,NA,TRBJ1-4,TRBV7-6,CASSLASGRHNEKLFF,TGTGCCAGCAGCTTAGCTTCGGGACGGCATAATGAAAAACTGTTTTTT
many,NA,TRBJ1-1,TRBV5-1,CASSLAAGMNTEAFF,TGCGCCAGCAGCTTGGCTGCAGGTATGAACACTGAAGCTTTCTTT
NA,NA,TRBJ1-1,TRBV20-1,CSARTVSVNTEAFF,TGCAGTGCTAGGACGGTATCCGTGAACACTGAAGCTTTCTTT
many,TRBD2,TRBJ2-1,TRBV4-2,CASSQGGGDYNEQFF,TGTGCCAGCAGCCAAGGCGGGGGAGACTACAATGAGCAGTTCTTC
NA,NA,TRBJ1-2,TRBV19,CARSPQNYGYTF,TGTGCCAGATCCCCACAAAACTATGGCTACACCTTC
NA,NA,TRBJ2-3,TRBV6-5,CVSSYSVSSDTQYF,TGTGTCAGCAGTTACTCCGTCTCTTCAGATACGCAGTATTTT
few,TRBD1,TRBJ2-7,TRBV20-1,CSARTGGGYEQYF,TGCAGTGCTAGGACAGGGGGCGGCTACGAGCAGTACTTC
many,NA,TRBJ2-6,TRBV6-2/TRBV6-3,CATGHGSGANVLTF,TGTGCCACCGGCCACGGCTCTGGGGCCAACGTCCTGACTTTC
NA,NA,TRBJ1-1,TRBV12-3/TRBV12-4,CASSGLSRNTEAFF,TGTGCCAGCAGTGGACTTTCGAGGAACACTGAAGCTTTCTTT
many,NA,TRBJ2-5,TRBV28,CASSGFGNQETQYF,TGTGCCAGCAGCGGTTTCGGGAACCAAGAGACCCAGTACTTC
many,NA,TRBJ1-3,TRBV20-1,CSARAPGVNTIYF,TGCAGTGCTAGAGCCCCGGGGGTCAACACCATATATTTT
NA,TRBD2,TRBJ2-1,TRBV27,CASPGHGAGGCNEQFF,TGTGCCAGCCCCGGCCATGGGGCGGGAGGTTGCAATGAGCAGTTCTTC
many,TRBD1,TRBJ2-7,TRBV5-1,CASSLDGTASYEQYF,TGCGCCAGCAGCTTGGATGGGACAGCGAGCTACGAGCAGTACTTC
many,NA,TRBJ2-7,TRBV5-1,CASRSDHEQYF,TGCGCCAGCCGTTCGGACCACGAGCAGTACTTC
many,NA,TRBJ1-5,TRBV12-3/TRBV12-4,CASSSPGGHRVNQPQHF,TGTGCCAGCAGTTCTCCCGGCGGGCACCGGGTGAATCAGCCCCAGCATTTT
few,TRBD2,TRBJ2-3,TRBV6-1,CASRPPSGGTQYF,TGTGCCAGCAGACCACCCTCGGGGGGTACGCAGTATTTT
many,NA,TRBJ2-3,TRBV20-1,CSARRMPRPDTQYF,TGCAGTGCTAGAAGGATGCCCCGTCCAGATACGCAGTATTTT
many,NA,TRBJ1-4,TRBV10-3,CAISDAVNEKLFF,TGTGCCATCAGTGATGCGGTCAACGAAAAACTGTTTTTT
many,TRBD2,TRBJ2-7,TRBV12-3/TRBV12-4,CASSGTSGSYEQYF,TGTGCCAGCAGTGGGACTAGCGGATCCTACGAGCAGTACTTC
many,NA,TRBJ2-7,TRBV28,CASSQSRDGLYEQYF,TGTGCCAGCAGTCAAAGCCGGGACGGACTGTACGAGCAGTACTTC
many,NA,TRBJ2-3,TRBV24-1,CATGDATDTQYF,TGTGCCACCGGGGATGCGACAGATACGCAGTATTTT
many,NA,TRBJ2-2,TRBV28,CASSIALRNTGELFF,TGTGCCAGCAGTATAGCGTTACGGAACACCGGGGAGCTGTTTTTT